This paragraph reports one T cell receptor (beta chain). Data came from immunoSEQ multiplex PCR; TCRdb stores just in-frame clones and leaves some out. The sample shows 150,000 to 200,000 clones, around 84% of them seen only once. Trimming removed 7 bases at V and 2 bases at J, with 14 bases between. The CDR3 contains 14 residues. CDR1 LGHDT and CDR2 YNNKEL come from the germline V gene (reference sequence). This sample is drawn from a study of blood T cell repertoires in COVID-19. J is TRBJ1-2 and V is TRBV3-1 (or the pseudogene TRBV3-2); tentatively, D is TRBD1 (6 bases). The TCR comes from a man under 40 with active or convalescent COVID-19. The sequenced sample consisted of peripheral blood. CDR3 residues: CASTPDGGNYGYTF. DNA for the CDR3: TGTGCCAGCACTCCGGATGGGGGCAACTATGGCTACACCTTC.